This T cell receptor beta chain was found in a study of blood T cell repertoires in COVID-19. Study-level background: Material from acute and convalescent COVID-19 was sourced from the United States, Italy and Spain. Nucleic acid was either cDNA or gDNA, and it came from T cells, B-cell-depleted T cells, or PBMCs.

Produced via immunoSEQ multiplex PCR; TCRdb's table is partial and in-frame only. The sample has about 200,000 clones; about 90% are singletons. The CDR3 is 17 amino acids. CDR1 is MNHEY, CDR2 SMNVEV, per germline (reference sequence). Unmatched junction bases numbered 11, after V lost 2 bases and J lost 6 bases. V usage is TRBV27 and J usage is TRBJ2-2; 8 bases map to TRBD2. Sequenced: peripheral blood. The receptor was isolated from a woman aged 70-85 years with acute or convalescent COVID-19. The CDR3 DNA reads TGTGCCAGCAGTTTAATTAGCGGGGTTGGTTTACCCGGGGAGCTGTTTTTT. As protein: CASSLISGVGLPGELFF.